The TCR beta chain under discussion was sequenced for a study of blood T cells in healthy people across ages. This clonotype appeared a few times. Antigen unknown. The CDR3 has 12 amino acids. Germline values: CDR1 SQVTM, CDR2 ANQGSEA. Trimming shortened V by 6 bases and J by 0 bases, and 6 bases separated the two germline ends. The second PCR ran about 6 to 12 cycles with a sample-barcoded 5' primer and J-beta primers. Each cDNA was tagged by a template-switch adaptor containing 12 random nucleotides. TCRdb recomputed calls from the 5' RACE reads with MiXCR, one row per CDR3 protein. The sample shows 710,000 or so distinct CDR3 sequences, 20% to 25% of them seen only once. Total RNA, at least 5 micrograms per sample, was extracted from PBMCs. Overall study results and limits: Getting older went along with TCR beta diversity per million T cells dropping roughly linearly.

The chain carries TRBV29-1 and TRBJ1-5, with no clear D. Sequencing was carried out using blood. The receptor's source is a man aged 70-80 years in good health. This CDR3 is CSVGSSNQPQHF. Here the CDR3 DNA reads TGCAGCGTCGGTAGTAGCAATCAGCCCCAGCATTTT. Together with reference TRBV29-1 and TRBJ1-5, the CDR3 gives the full variable domain: SAVISQKPSRDICQRGTSLTIQCQVDSQVTMMFWYRQQPGQSLTLIATANQGSEATYESGFVIDKFPISRPNLTFSTLTVSNMSPEDSSIYLCSVGSSNQPQHFGDGTRLSIL.